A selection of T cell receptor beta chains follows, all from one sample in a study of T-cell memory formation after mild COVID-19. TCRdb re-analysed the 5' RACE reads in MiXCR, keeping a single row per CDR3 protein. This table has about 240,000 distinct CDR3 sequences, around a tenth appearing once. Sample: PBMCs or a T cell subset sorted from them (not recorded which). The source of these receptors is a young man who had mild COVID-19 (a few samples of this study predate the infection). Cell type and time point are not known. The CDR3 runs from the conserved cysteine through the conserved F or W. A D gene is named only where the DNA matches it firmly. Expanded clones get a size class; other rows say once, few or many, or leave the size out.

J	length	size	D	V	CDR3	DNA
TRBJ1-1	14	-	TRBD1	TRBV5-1	CASSVQGANTEAFF	TGCGCCAGCAGCGTACAGGGGGCGAACACTGAAGCTTTCTTT
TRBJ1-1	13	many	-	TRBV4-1	CASSQGRNTEAFF	TGCGCCAGCAGCCAAGGCCGGAACACTGAAGCTTTCTTT
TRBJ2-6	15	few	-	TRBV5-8	CASSPRGSGANVLTF	TGTGCCAGCAGCCCGAGAGGTTCTGGGGCCAACGTCCTGACTTTC
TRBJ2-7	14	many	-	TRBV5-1	CASGKGLGSYEQYF	TGCGCCAGCGGCAAGGGATTAGGATCCTACGAGCAGTACTTC
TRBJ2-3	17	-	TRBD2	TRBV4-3	CASSQSTLAGPLDTQYF	TGCGCCAGCAGCCAAAGTACGCTAGCGGGGCCGTTGGATACGCAGTATTTT
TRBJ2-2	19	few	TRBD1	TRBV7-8	CASSHPGGAGTGNTGELFF	TGTGCCAGCAGCCACCCCGGCGGGGCCGGGACAGGGAACACCGGGGAGCTGTTTTTT
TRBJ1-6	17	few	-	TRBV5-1	CASSLDPRQTYNSPLHF	TGCGCCAGCAGCTTGGACCCCCGGCAGACCTATAATTCACCCCTCCACTTT
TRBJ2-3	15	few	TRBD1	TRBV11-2	CASSPRDRPTDTQYF	TGTGCCAGCAGCCCAAGGGACAGGCCCACAGATACGCAGTATTTT
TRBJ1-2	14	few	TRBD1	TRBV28	CASSLRTGIYGYTF	TGTGCCAGCAGCCTCAGGACAGGGATCTATGGCTACACCTTC
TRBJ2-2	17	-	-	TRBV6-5	CASSYSTVRGYTGELFF	TGTGCCAGCAGTTACTCGACGGTCCGGGGATACACCGGGGAGCTGTTTTTT
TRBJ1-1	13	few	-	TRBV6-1	CASSEAPLLGAFF	TGTGCCAGCAGTGAAGCGCCCTTATTGGGAGCTTTCTTT